This TCR beta chain is drawn from a study of Ad26.COV2.S vaccination and SARS-CoV-2 variants (dated by TCRdb to about 2021). Regarding the study in general: Vaccine-arm donors came from COV1001, a multicentre, randomized, double-blind, placebo-controlled phase I-IIa trial of Ad26.COV2.S in healthy adults. Dosing of Ad26.COV2.S was intramuscular, at either 5x10^10 or 1x10^11 viral particles, delivered as one shot or as two shots spaced 56 days apart. TCRbeta repertoire sequencing served as the tool for gauging how specific and how broad the SARS-CoV-2-reactive T cell receptors were following Ad26.COV2.S vaccination. A total of around 32 samples were included in the TCR-sequenced set, comprising 19 Ad26.COV2.S vaccine recipients, 5 placebo recipients and 8 SARS-CoV-2 convalescent individuals. Participants in the trial were split at random into five groups of five each, receiving low-dose or high-dose Ad26.COV2.S once or twice, or else placebo on both occasions. Investigators remained blinded to trial group allocation during experiments and outcome assessment. The paper's findings and limits, for the study overall: Ad26.COV2.S recipients had higher spike-specific TCR breadth than placebo recipients (P = 0.0014). The authors noted that total T cell responses may have been underestimated by the TCR breadth and depth analyses. Non-spike TCR breadth was comparable between vaccine and placebo recipients, consistent with the vaccine containing only spike. Comparing responses between vaccine doses or regimens was not something the study was powered to do. Substantial breadth of spike-specific CD8+ and CD4+ T cell responses was reported after vaccination.

Concerning this clone: Its recognized antigen is unknown. No much larger clone is present one base from it, and per-base qualities are unavailable.

The treatment or condition label for this specimen denotes: roughly 20 received Ad26.COV2.S at low or high dose, single or two shots; roughly five received placebo; per-sample allocation not given. For vaccine and placebo recipients, repertoires were sequenced using samples collected on day 63 after the first injection. Cohort 1b enrolled some 25 adults aged 18-55 years at a single site in Boston, USA, between 29 July and 7 August 2020. Ad26.COV2.S was a replication-incompetent adenovirus type 26 vector expressing a prefusion-stabilized SARS-CoV-2 spike protein from the original Wuhan strain. TCRbeta CDR3 regions were sequenced with the immunoSEQ Assay. After extraction, genomic DNA underwent amplification by bias-controlled multiplex PCR, followed by high-throughput sequencing. The paper's data handling went like this. To quantify the absolute abundance of every unique TCRbeta CDR3 region, sequences were collapsed and filtered. T cell fraction was estimated by normalizing TCRbeta template counts to usable DNA, with usable DNA measured through amplification of reference genes found in all nucleated cells. Repertoire TCRs were annotated as SARS-CoV-2-specific by exact matching of V gene, CDR3 amino acid sequence and J gene to a known reactive TCR set. The reference SARS-CoV-2 TCR set was derived from MIRA and filtered for enrichment in COVID-19-positive ImmuneCODE repertoires, a step that removed public or cross-reactive TCRs. Using the MIRA antigens, annotated TCRs were further analysed by specific ORF or by position within an ORF. Breadth was defined as the number of annotated unique rearrangements divided by the total number of unique productive rearrangements, and depth was defined as the summed frequency of the annotated unique rearrangements. Two-sided Wilcoxon rank-sum tests were applied when comparing TCR breadth between groups. The table comes from immuneACCESS by way of TCRdb, which keeps in-frame sequences with V and J called. Part of the clones is missing from these tables; in studies checked, under half for an unresolved V gene and the rest for unknown reasons. D and trimming were read from the DNA, whereas the V and J calls and clone size are those reported in that table. This sample gives under 550,000 clones in total; around nine tenths of them show up just once. Of the sample, 10% to 15% falls within the top ten clones.

This material consisted of peripheral blood, taken in a trial of Ad26.COV2.S vaccine versus placebo. This TCR came from a person between 18 and 59 years old who received the Ad26.COV2.S COVID-19 vaccine or a placebo.

For the CDR3, the sequence is CASSLRSGGWRGWYEQYF. The nucleotide sequence is TGTGCCAGCAGCCTCCGCTCAGGGGGATGGCGGGGATGGTACGAGCAGTACTTC. The rearrangement joined TRBV5-6 to TRBJ2-7; TRBD1 is perhaps the D gene, given 7 matching bases. The CDR3, cysteine through phenylalanine, is 18 amino acids long. Only CDR3 DNA remains: 54 bases, in frame from the first base. At the junction V is shortened by 4 bases and J by 4 bases, with 27 bases in between. In the germline V gene, CDR1 corresponds to SGHDT and CDR2 to YYEEEE.